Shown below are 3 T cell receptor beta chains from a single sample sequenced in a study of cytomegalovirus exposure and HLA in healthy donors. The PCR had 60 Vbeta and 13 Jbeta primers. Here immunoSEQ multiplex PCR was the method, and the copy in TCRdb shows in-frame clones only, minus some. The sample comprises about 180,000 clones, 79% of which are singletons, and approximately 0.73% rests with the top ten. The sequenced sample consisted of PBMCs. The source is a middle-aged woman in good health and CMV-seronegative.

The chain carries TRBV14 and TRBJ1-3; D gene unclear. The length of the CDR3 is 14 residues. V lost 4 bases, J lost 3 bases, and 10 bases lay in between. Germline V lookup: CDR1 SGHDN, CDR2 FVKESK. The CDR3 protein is CASSPPGVGNTIYF. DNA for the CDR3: TGTGCCAGCAGCCCGCCCGGTGTTGGAAACACCATATATTTT.

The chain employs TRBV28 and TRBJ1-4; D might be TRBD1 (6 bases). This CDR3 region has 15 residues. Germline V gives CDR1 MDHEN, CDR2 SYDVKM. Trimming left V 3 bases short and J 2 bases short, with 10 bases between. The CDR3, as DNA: TGTGCCAGCAGTTTTGGAGACAGGACTAATGAAAAACTGTTTTTT. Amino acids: CASSFGDRTNEKLFF.

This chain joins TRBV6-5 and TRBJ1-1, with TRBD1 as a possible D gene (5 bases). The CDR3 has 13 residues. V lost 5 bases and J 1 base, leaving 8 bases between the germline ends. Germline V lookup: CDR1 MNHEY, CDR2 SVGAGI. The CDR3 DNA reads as TGTGCCAGCAGTATAAGGGGGAACACTGAAGCTTTCTTT. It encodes CASSIRGNTEAFF.